These T cell receptor beta chains were read from a single sample in a study of T cell repertoires in cytomegalovirus infection. TCRdb fed the reads into MiXCR, producing one record per CDR3 protein. The sample lists 500,000 or so distinct CDR3 sequences; 16% were seen once. Input material: CD8+ T cells from PBMCs. The receptors shown here come from a human donor in good health (CMV status not recorded). Some clones in this sample may be carry-over from other donors' samples. Both conserved end residues are part of each CDR3. The D gene is left open where the match is weak. Some rows have no size entry. The others give once, few or many, or a class for an expanded clone.

clone_size: few
v_call: TRBV27
j_call: TRBJ1-1
d_call: TRBD1
cdr3_aa: CASSPTGVKNTEAFF
cdr3_nt: TGTGCCAGCAGTCCGACAGGGGTCAAGAACACTGAAGCTTTCTTT

clone_size: many
v_call: TRBV28
j_call: TRBJ2-5
d_call: -
cdr3_aa: CASSSGLEQETQYF
cdr3_nt: TGTGCCAGCAGTTCCGGACTTGAACAAGAGACCCAGTACTTC

clone_size: many
v_call: TRBV7-9
j_call: TRBJ2-3
d_call: -
cdr3_aa: CASSHWGEADTQYF
cdr3_nt: TGTGCCAGCAGCCATTGGGGAGAAGCAGATACGCAGTATTTT

clone_size: many
v_call: TRBV7-9
j_call: TRBJ2-7
d_call: TRBD1
cdr3_aa: CASSSPGQVPDEQYF
cdr3_nt: TGTGCCAGCAGCTCGCCGGGACAGGTGCCGGACGAGCAGTACTTC

clone_size: -
v_call: TRBV2
j_call: TRBJ1-5
d_call: -
cdr3_aa: CASSDTAYQPQHF
cdr3_nt: TGTGCCAGCAGTGATACGGCATATCAGCCCCAGCATTTT

clone_size: many
v_call: TRBV27
j_call: TRBJ2-1
d_call: TRBD1
cdr3_aa: CASSLTGQGVPNEQFF
cdr3_nt: TGTGCCAGCAGTCTCACGGGACAGGGAGTACCTAATGAGCAGTTCTTC

clone_size: many
v_call: TRBV27
j_call: TRBJ2-7
d_call: -
cdr3_aa: CASSLKSDYEQYF
cdr3_nt: TGTGCCAGCAGTTTAAAGTCCGACTACGAGCAGTACTTC

clone_size: few
v_call: TRBV4-2
j_call: TRBJ2-7
d_call: -
cdr3_aa: CASSPMEGQLSYEQYF
cdr3_nt: TGTGCCAGCAGCCCGATGGAGGGACAGCTCTCCTACGAGCAGTACTTC

clone_size: many
v_call: TRBV7-3
j_call: TRBJ2-1
d_call: TRBD2
cdr3_aa: CASSLIGTSEQFF
cdr3_nt: TGTGCCAGCAGCCTAATAGGGACTAGTGAGCAGTTCTTC

clone_size: many
v_call: TRBV5-4
j_call: TRBJ1-4
d_call: -
cdr3_aa: CASSLDRLNEKLFF
cdr3_nt: TGTGCCAGCAGCTTGGACAGACTTAATGAAAAACTGTTTTTT

clone_size: many
v_call: TRBV7-6
j_call: TRBJ1-4
d_call: -
cdr3_aa: CASSFEQGPYEKLFF
cdr3_nt: TGTGCCAGCAGCTTTGAACAGGGACCGTATGAAAAACTGTTTTTT

clone_size: many
v_call: TRBV7-9
j_call: TRBJ2-7
d_call: -
cdr3_aa: CASSLATDRNLAYEQYF
cdr3_nt: TGTGCCAGCAGCTTAGCGACTGACAGGAACCTAGCCTACGAGCAGTACTTC

clone_size: few
v_call: TRBV19
j_call: TRBJ1-1
d_call: TRBD1
cdr3_aa: CASSIRDRGPPEAFF
cdr3_nt: TGTGCCAGTAGTATCCGGGACAGGGGGCCCCCTGAAGCTTTCTTT

clone_size: -
v_call: TRBV28
j_call: TRBJ1-1
d_call: TRBD1
cdr3_aa: CASTPYGQGGDTESFF
cdr3_nt: TGTGCAAGCACGCCTTATGGACAGGGAGGGGACACTGAATCTTTCTTT

clone_size: many
v_call: TRBV27
j_call: TRBJ2-1
d_call: -
cdr3_aa: CASSLGLEQFF
cdr3_nt: TGTGCCAGCAGTTTAGGGCTGGAGCAGTTCTTC

clone_size: -
v_call: TRBV5-6
j_call: TRBJ1-5
d_call: TRBD1
cdr3_aa: CASNLGQGSNQPQHF
cdr3_nt: TGTGCCAGCAACCTCGGACAGGGTAGCAATCAGCCCCAGCATTTT

clone_size: many
v_call: TRBV7-9
j_call: TRBJ1-2
d_call: TRBD1
cdr3_aa: CAITPISVSDRGRDGYTF
cdr3_nt: TGTGCCATAACTCCCATCAGCGTATCGGACAGGGGTAGAGATGGCTACACCTTC

clone_size: few
v_call: TRBV5-4
j_call: TRBJ1-2
d_call: -
cdr3_aa: CASSLDGWGANYGYTF
cdr3_nt: TGTGCCAGCAGCTTGGACGGTTGGGGAGCTAACTATGGCTACACCTTC

clone_size: -
v_call: TRBV5-4
j_call: TRBJ2-1
d_call: TRBD1
cdr3_aa: CASSPTGTGGLYEQFF
cdr3_nt: TGTGCCAGCAGCCCCACCGGGACAGGGGGTTTATATGAGCAGTTCTTC

clone_size: many
v_call: TRBV6-1
j_call: TRBJ2-7
d_call: TRBD1
cdr3_aa: CASSAKGQIYEQYF
cdr3_nt: TGTGCCAGCAGTGCTAAGGGACAGATCTACGAGCAGTACTTC

clone_size: few
v_call: TRBV7-9
j_call: TRBJ2-3
d_call: -
cdr3_aa: CASSPRIKGADTQYF
cdr3_nt: TGTGCCAGCAGCCCCCGTATAAAGGGCGCAGATACGCAGTATTTT

clone_size: many
v_call: TRBV25-1
j_call: TRBJ2-1
d_call: -
cdr3_aa: CASTTSGPYNEQFF
cdr3_nt: TGTGCCAGCACCACTAGTGGCCCCTACAATGAGCAGTTCTTC

clone_size: many
v_call: TRBV7-9
j_call: TRBJ2-2
d_call: -
cdr3_aa: CARNAPPNTGELFF
cdr3_nt: TGTGCCAGAAACGCCCCTCCCAACACCGGGGAGCTGTTTTTT

clone_size: many
v_call: TRBV2
j_call: TRBJ2-6
d_call: -
cdr3_aa: CASRETPSGANVLTF
cdr3_nt: TGTGCCAGCAGAGAGACCCCGTCTGGGGCCAACGTCCTGACTTTC

clone_size: many
v_call: TRBV7-9
j_call: TRBJ1-6
d_call: TRBD1
cdr3_aa: CASSFGTDFIRESPLHF
cdr3_nt: TGTGCCAGCAGCTTCGGGACAGATTTTATAAGGGAATCACCCCTCCACTTT

clone_size: -
v_call: TRBV5-4
j_call: TRBJ2-3
d_call: -
cdr3_aa: CASSWARGASSTDTQYF
cdr3_nt: TGTGCCAGCAGCTGGGCGAGGGGGGCTTCTAGCACAGATACGCAGTATTTT

clone_size: -
v_call: TRBV27
j_call: TRBJ2-7
d_call: -
cdr3_aa: CASGVRRGVYEQYF
cdr3_nt: TGTGCCAGCGGCGTACGGAGAGGGGTCTACGAGCAGTACTTC

clone_size: few
v_call: TRBV6-5
j_call: TRBJ1-4
d_call: TRBD1
cdr3_aa: CASCIRGLGEKLFF
cdr3_nt: TGTGCCAGCTGCATCAGGGGGCTCGGTGAAAAACTGTTTTTT

clone_size: many
v_call: TRBV11-1
j_call: TRBJ2-1
d_call: TRBD2
cdr3_aa: CASSRTSGIRDEQFF
cdr3_nt: TGTGCCAGCAGCCGGACTAGCGGGATAAGGGATGAGCAGTTCTTC